This note documents a single T cell receptor (beta chain) sequence. What antigen it recognizes has not been identified. No clone much larger than this one lies a single base away; base qualities are absent. Libraries came from PCR. DNA from cultured CD4+ T cells was subjected to TCR sequencing with the Oncomine TCR Beta short-read assay at the Johns Hopkins FTIC core. The QIAamp micro DNA kit was used to extract genomic DNA from the cultured CD4+ T cells. Oncomine TCR Beta libraries from cultured CD4+ T cells were pooled using unique dual indexes and sequenced on an Illumina iSeq 100. Processing in the source paper ran as follows. Non-productive sequences were filtered out, and CDR3s that did not start with C, did not end with F or W, or were shorter than 7 amino acids were discarded. The MANAFEST web application was used to identify antigen-specific clonotypes by comparing peptide-stimulated wells against reference wells and other culture wells. To be called positive, a clone needed an FDR below 0.05, an odds ratio above 5, and a productive frequency above 0.1% in at least two of three replicate wells. Cross-reactive clonotypes were defined as significantly expanded in both SARS-CoV-2 spike wells and at least one common cold coronavirus spike condition. Using R version 3.6.1, CDR3 homology was evaluated through Levenshtein distances (stringdist) along with unrooted phylogenetic trees (ape). TCRdb reworked the public reads: Q25 trimming with fastp, MiXCR clone assembly, productive beta chains retained. Each CDR3 protein gets just one entry, which takes the most common genes and DNA from the rows behind it. The V and J calls, along with clone size, are taken from TCRdb and not from the paper's own processing. Here the sample has thousands of distinct CDR3 sequences; less than 85% occur a single time. In total, the top ten clones hold over 15% of the sample.

The data belong to a study of vaccination and CD4 T cells after COVID-19 (dated by TCRdb to 2022 to 2024). As for the study more broadly: Every convalescent patient had a positive nasal swab PCR test for SARS-CoV-2, with mild disease in 8 to 10 patients and severe disease in one. The convalescent cohort comprised six males and four females, including two Hispanic individuals, seven Caucasians, two Asians and one multiracial person. Each participant got two doses of either the Pfizer-BioNTech BNT162b2 vaccine (n=8) or the Moderna mRNA-1273 vaccine (n=2). Post-COVID blood samples were collected from convalescent patients a median of approximately 93 days after diagnosis, with a range of roughly 30 to 161 days. Post-vaccine blood samples were obtained a median of approximately 70 days after the second vaccine dose, with a range of roughly 12 to 250 days. For stimulating the cultures, overlapping spike peptide pools were used, derived from SARS-CoV-2 as well as from the common cold coronaviruses HCoV-NL63, HCoV-OC43 and HCoV-229E. As controls, cultures received a CEFX viral epitope pool (the positive control), an HIV-1 Nef peptide pool (the negative control), or no peptide at all. In 10 COVID-19 convalescent patients and several infection-naive healthy vaccine recipients, the spike-specific CD4+ TCR repertoire before mRNA vaccination was compared with the repertoire after mRNA vaccination.

Spanning cysteine to phenylalanine, the CDR3 consists of 18 amino acids. Only the CDR3 DNA stays, 54 bases, in frame from base 1. Relative to germline, V is 0 bases shorter and J is 2 bases shorter, with 18 bases between their ends. CDR1 and CDR2, looked up from the germline V gene, are MNHEY and SVGAGI. What the authors observed across the whole study: Although the median number of SARS-CoV-2-reactive clonotypes went up from around 19 after infection to around 40 after vaccination, the increase was not significant. The number of convalescent patients in the study was relatively small, and the study did not examine early timepoints following natural infection. In convalescent patients, nearly all vaccine-specific clones (304 of 307) were found to be mono-reactive for SARS-CoV-2 spike rather than cross-reactive with common cold coronaviruses. In convalescent patients, a median around 90% of post-vaccine SARS-CoV-2-reactive clones were detected only after vaccination, and vaccine-specific priming was suggested by this finding.

This specimen's treatment or condition label, interpreted: roughly ten-day PBMC culture with coronavirus spike peptide pools or control peptides (ViraFEST assay). To expand antigen-specific T cells with peptide pools and then pick out the expanded clonotypes through TCR sequencing, the study relied on the ViraFEST assay. Positive SARS-CoV-2 PCR tests in the convalescent patients dated from March to December 2020, before Alpha, Beta and Delta variants emerged in the United States. PBMCs were cultured at about 2 million per well in IMDM supplemented with approximately 5.3% human AB serum and 10 IU/ml IL-2, with about 9 ug/ml peptide pools added. Half of the culture medium was replaced with fresh IL-2-containing medium on days 3 and 7. After 10 days of culture, CD4+ T cells were isolated by negative selection using the EasySep CD4+ T cell isolation kit. Ficoll-Paque Plus gradient centrifugation was used to isolate PBMCs from whole blood, and the isolated PBMCs were then either used fresh or cryopreserved at -140C. Triplicate wells were generally used for each culture condition.

The sequence came from a human donor who had recovered from COVID-19. The specimen was CD4+ T cells from blood, cultured in vitro. Recombination linked TRBV6-5 to TRBJ2-3; a confident D gene designation cannot be given. The CDR3: CASSYSSGPPRPTDTQYF. The DNA reads TGTGCCAGCAGTTACTCATCCGGACCCCCCCGGCCCACAGATACGCAGTATTTT.